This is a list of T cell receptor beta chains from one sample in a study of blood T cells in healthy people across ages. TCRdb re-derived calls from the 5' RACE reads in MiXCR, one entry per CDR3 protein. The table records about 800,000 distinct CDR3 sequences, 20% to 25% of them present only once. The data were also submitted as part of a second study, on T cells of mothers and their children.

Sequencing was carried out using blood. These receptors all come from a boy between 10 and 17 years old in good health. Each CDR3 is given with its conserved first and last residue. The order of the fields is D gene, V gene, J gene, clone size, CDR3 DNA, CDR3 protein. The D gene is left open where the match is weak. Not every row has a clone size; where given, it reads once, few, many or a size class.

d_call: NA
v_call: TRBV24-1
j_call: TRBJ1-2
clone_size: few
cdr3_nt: TGTGCCACCAGTGATCATAAAGGGGGAGATGGCTACACCTTC
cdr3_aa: CATSDHKGGDGYTF

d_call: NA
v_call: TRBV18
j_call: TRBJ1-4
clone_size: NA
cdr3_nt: TGTGCCAGCTCCCCAGGGACCGAAGCTAATGAAAAACTGTTTTTT
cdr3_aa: CASSPGTEANEKLFF

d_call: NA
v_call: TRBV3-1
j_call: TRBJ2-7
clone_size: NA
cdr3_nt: TGTGCCAGCAGCCCGGGGGAGGTAGGGACTTACGAGCAGTACTTC
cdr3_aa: CASSPGEVGTYEQYF

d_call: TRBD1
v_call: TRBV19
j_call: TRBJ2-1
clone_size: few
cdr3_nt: TGTGCCAGTACGACAGGGTATCAGGGCCTCAATGAGCAGTTCTTC
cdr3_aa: CASTTGYQGLNEQFF

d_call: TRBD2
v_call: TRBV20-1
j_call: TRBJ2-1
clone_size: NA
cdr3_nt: TGCAGTGCTAGAGATCTTGGTAGCGGGAGCTCCTACAATGAGCAGTTCTTC
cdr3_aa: CSARDLGSGSSYNEQFF

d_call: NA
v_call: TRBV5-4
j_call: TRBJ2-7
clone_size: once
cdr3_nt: TGTGCCAGCAGCTCGGGACGGGGGATCTACGAGCAGTACTTC
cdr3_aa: CASSSGRGIYEQYF

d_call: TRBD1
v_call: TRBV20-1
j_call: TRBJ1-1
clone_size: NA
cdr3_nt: TGCAGTGCTAGAGAGGGGACAGTTATGAACACTGAAGCTTTCTTT
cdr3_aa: CSAREGTVMNTEAFF

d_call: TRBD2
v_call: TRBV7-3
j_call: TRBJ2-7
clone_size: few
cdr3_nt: TGTGCCAGCAGCTGGGGGGGAACCGGCGAGCAGTACTTC
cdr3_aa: CASSWGGTGEQYF

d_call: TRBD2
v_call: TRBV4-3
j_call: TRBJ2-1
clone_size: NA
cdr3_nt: TGCGCCAGCAGCCATGGAGCGGGGAACTCCTACAATGAGCAGTTCTTC
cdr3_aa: CASSHGAGNSYNEQFF

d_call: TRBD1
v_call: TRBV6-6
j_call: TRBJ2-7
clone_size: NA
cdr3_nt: TGTGCCAGCAGATCTACCGGGACAGGATATTACGAGCAGTACTTC
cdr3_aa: CASRSTGTGYYEQYF

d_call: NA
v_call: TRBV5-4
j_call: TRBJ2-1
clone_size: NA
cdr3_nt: TGTGCCAGCAGCTTTGGCCGCAAAAATGAGCAGTTCTTC
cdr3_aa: CASSFGRKNEQFF

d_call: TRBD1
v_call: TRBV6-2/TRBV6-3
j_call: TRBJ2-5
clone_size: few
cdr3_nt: TGTGCCAGCAGTTACCCCAACCCGAAGTCACAGGGGGAGACGTACCAAGAGACCCAGTACTTC
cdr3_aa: CASSYPNPKSQGETYQETQYF

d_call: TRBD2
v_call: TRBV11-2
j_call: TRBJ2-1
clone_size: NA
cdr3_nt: TGTGCCAGCAGCTCGGGAGGAAATGAGCAGTTCTTC
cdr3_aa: CASSSGGNEQFF

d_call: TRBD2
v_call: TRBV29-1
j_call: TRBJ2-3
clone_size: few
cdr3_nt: TGCAGCGTTGGAATCCCGGGGGGGAGAGATACGCAGTATTTT
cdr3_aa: CSVGIPGGRDTQYF

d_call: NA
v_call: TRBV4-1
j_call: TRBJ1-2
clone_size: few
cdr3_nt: TGCGCCAGCAGCCACCGAACTCCTCCTGAACCCCGGCAGTCCCAAGGGGGCTACACCTTC
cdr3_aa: CASSHRTPPEPRQSQGGYTF

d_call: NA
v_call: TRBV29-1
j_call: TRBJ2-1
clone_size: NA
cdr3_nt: TGCAGCGTTGGTTCCCCAATAATTTACAATGAGCAGTTCTTC
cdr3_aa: CSVGSPIIYNEQFF

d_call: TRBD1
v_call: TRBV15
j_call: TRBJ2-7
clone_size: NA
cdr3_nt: TGTGCCACCAGCAGAGAGACTCCGGGACAGGGAATCTACGAGCAGTACTTC
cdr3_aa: CATSRETPGQGIYEQYF

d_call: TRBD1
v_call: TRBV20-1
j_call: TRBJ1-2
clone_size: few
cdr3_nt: TGCAGTGCTAGAGCGGACAGGGGAGGCTATGGCTACACCTTC
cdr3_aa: CSARADRGGYGYTF

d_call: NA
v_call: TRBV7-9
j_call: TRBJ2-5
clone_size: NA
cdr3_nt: TGTGCCAGCAGCGACGGCACGGGCTACACCGACTTC
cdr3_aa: CASSDGTGYTDF

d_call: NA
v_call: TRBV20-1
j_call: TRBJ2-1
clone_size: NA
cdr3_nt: TGCAGTGATGGAAGCTCTTCCTACAATGAGCAGTTCTTC
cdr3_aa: CSDGSSSYNEQFF

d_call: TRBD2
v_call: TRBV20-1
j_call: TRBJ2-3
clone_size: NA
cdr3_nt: TGCAGTGCTAGAGGTAGCGGGAGCACAGATACGCAGTATTTT
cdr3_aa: CSARGSGSTDTQYF

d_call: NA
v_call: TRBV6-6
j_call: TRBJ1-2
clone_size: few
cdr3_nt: TGTGCCAGCAGTTACTCGGGAGGGGACTATGGCTACACCTTC
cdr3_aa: CASSYSGGDYGYTF

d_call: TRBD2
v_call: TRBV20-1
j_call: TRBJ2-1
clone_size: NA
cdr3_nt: TGCAGTGCTTTGGAGTTGGGGGAGGGCCTGTTGCATGAGCAGTTCTTC
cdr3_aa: CSALELGEGLLHEQFF

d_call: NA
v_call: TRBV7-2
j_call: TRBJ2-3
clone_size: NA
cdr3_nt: TGTGCCAGCAGCCCCCAGTCGATGAGGGGCGGCACAGATACGCAGTATTTT
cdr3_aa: CASSPQSMRGGTDTQYF

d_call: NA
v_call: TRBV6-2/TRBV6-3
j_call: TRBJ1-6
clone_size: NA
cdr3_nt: TGTGCCAGCAGTTACGGGCAGAACTATAATTCACCCCTCCACTTT
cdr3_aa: CASSYGQNYNSPLHF

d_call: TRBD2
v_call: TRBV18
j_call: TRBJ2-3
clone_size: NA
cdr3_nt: TGTGCCAGCGCGCCGGGACTAGCGGCTAACACAGATACGCAGTATTTT
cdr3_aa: CASAPGLAANTDTQYF

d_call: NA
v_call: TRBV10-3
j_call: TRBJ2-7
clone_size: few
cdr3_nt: TGTGCCATCAGTGAGGGGGAGACCTACGAGCAGTACTTC
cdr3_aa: CAISEGETYEQYF

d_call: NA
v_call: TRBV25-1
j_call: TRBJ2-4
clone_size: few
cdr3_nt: TGTGCCAGCAGTGAACCCGGCCCTCTAGCCAAAAACATTCAGTACTTC
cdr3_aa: CASSEPGPLAKNIQYF

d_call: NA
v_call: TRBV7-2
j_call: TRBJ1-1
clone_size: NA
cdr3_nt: TGTGCCAGCACCCTAAACAGGGACACTGAAGCTTTCTTT
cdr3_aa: CASTLNRDTEAFF

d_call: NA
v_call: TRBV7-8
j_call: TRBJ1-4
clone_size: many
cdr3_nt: TGTGCCAGCAGACCCCGGGACGGGGGGCAAAAACTGTTTTTT
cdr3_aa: CASRPRDGGQKLFF

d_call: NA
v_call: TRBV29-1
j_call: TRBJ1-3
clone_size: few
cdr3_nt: TGCAGCGTTTCAAAGGGGCTACAGTACACCATATATTTT
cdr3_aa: CSVSKGLQYTIYF

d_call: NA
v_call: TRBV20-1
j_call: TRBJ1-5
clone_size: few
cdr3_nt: TGCAGTGCCACCGGGACGGAGTATAATCAGCCCCAGCATTTT
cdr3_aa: CSATGTEYNQPQHF

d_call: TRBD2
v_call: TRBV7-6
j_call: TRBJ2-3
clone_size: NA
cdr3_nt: TGTGCCAGCAGCTTAAAGACTAGCGGAAGCACAGATACGCAGTATTTT
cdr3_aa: CASSLKTSGSTDTQYF

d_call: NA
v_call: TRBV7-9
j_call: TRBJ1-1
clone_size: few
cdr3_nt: TGTGCCAGCAGCCCCAGAGCGGAGAGGGCGAACACTGAAGCTTTCTTT
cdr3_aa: CASSPRAERANTEAFF

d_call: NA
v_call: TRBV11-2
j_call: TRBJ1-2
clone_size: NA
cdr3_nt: TGTGCCAGCAGCTCGAGTGACAGAATTAACTATGGCTACACCTTC
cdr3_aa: CASSSSDRINYGYTF

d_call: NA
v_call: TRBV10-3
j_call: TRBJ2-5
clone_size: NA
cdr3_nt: TGTGCCATCAGCAGGGTTCCTTCAGAGACCCAGTACTTC
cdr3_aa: CAISRVPSETQYF